These 14 T cell receptor beta chains came from one sample sequenced in a study of blood T cell repertoires in COVID-19 (dated by TCRdb to about 2020). Libraries came from the immunoSEQ multiplex PCR assay. TCRdb carries this immuneACCESS record with in-frame sequences only. Its versions omit some clonotypes, under half of them owing to an unresolved V gene in the studies checked, with the rest unexplained. This sample holds roughly 120,000 clones; about 83% were observed only once. The ten most abundant clones make up about 5.4% of the sample. The specimen sequenced was peripheral blood. Source of these receptors: a human donor in a cohort sampled during active COVID-19.

The genes are TRBV6-2 or TRBV6-3 and TRBJ2-1, with 10 bases lining up with TRBD2. CDR1 is MNHEY, CDR2 SVGEGT, per germline. CDR3 size: 16 residues. V lost 1 base, J lost 6 bases, and 6 bases stayed unmatched. The CDR3 spells CASSYFASGSFNEQFF. CDR3 nucleotides: TGTGCCAGCAGTTACTTTGCTAGCGGGAGTTTCAATGAGCAGTTCTTC.

The chain has TRBV5-4 and TRBJ2-7, with D possibly being TRBD1 (5 bases). CDR1 is SGHNT, CDR2 YYREEE, per germline (reference sequence). V lost 1 base and J lost 5, with 13 bases in between. There are 14 residues in the CDR3. This CDR3 is CASSLLQAPDEQYF. Here the CDR3 DNA reads TGTGCCAGCAGCTTGCTACAGGCCCCTGACGAGCAGTACTTC.

The gene calls are TRBV7-6 and TRBJ2-7; D perhaps matches TRBD2 (7 bases). The CDR3 totals 14 residues. V was cut by 8 bases and J by 5 bases, with 19 bases left in between. Germline V gene data show CDR1 as SGHVS and CDR2 as FNYEAQ. The CDR3 bases are TGTGCCAGCTCCTACGGGGGGCGAGTTGACGAGCAGTACTTC. It is translated as CASSYGGRVDEQYF.

This sequence joins TRBV6-5 and TRBJ2-3, with 9 bases matching TRBD2. J lost 2 bases, V lost 5 bases, and 2 bases had no gene match. This CDR3 is 14 amino acids long. Germline lookup yields CDR1 MNHEY and CDR2 SVGAGI. The chain's CDR3 is CASSLAGITDTQYF. CDR3 bases: TGTGCCAGCAGTCTAGCGGGGATCACAGATACGCAGTATTTT.

The chain combines TRBV30 with TRBJ1-6, with D possibly being TRBD1 (5 bases). Trimming cost V 3 bases and J 8 bases, with 23 bases left between them. Germline CDR1 reads GTSNPN; CDR2 reads SVGIG (reference sequence). The CDR3 has 17 residues. The CDR3 DNA is TGTGCCTGGAGAGCAGGTTGGGCGGGGGGAGAACATTCACCCCTCCACTTT. Encoded protein: CAWRAGWAGGEHSPLHF.

The V call is TRBV11-2, the J call TRBJ2-7, with D possibly matching TRBD1 (6 bases). The germline V and J ends were trimmed by 1 base and 1 base, with 8 bases remaining between them. Germline-derived CDR1 and CDR2 are SGHAT and FQNNGV. The CDR3 is 14 residues long. The CDR3 loop reads CASSLGTESYEQYF. The CDR3 DNA follows: TGTGCCAGCAGCTTAGGGACAGAGTCCTACGAGCAGTACTTC.

This clone appeared once. V is TRBV19 and J is TRBJ2-1, with D possibly TRBD2 on 5 matching bases. This CDR3 contains 16 residues. The V gene lost 5 bases and the J gene lost 5 bases, with 19 bases spanning the gap. The germline V gene encodes CDR1 LNHDA and CDR2 SQIVND (reference sequence). The CDR3 region is CASSRFRGRIDNEQFF. Written as DNA, the CDR3 is TGTGCCAGTAGTCGCTTTAGAGGGAGAATCGACAATGAGCAGTTCTTC.

This chain uses TRBV5-1 with TRBJ2-3, with TRBD2 matching over 13 bases. Trimming cost V 1 base and J 2 bases; bases outside gene matches: 7. The CDR3 runs to 18 residues. Germline CDR1 is SGHRS and CDR2 is YFSETQ. Here the CDR3 reads CASSLSTSGRVLTDTQYF. The CDR3 nucleotides are TGCGCCAGCAGCTTGAGTACTAGCGGGAGGGTCCTCACAGATACGCAGTATTTT.

The V call is TRBV11-3, the J call TRBJ1-2; D perhaps matches TRBD1 (6 bases). The length of the CDR3 is 21 residues. CDR1 and CDR2 from the germline V gene are SGHNT and YENEEA. V dropped 0 bases and J dropped 4 bases, with 30 bases sitting between them. The CDR3, as DNA: TGTGCCAGCAGCTTAGATAGATTTGACAGGACCAAGGGCGGAGTACGCTATGGCTACACCTTC. This encodes CASSLDRFDRTKGGVRYGYTF.

The V and J genes are TRBV11-2 and TRBJ2-3; TRBD2 is a possible D gene (5 bases). The V end was cut by 3 bases, the J end by 6 bases, with 7 bases between. The germline V gene encodes CDR1 SGHAT and CDR2 FQNNGV. The CDR3 sequence is 12 residues long. The CDR3: CASSFSGDTQYF. For the CDR3, the DNA is TGTGCCAGCAGCTTTTCGGGGGATACGCAGTATTTT. The variable domain in full, completed from reference TRBV11-2 and TRBJ2-3, reads EAGVAQSPRYKIIEKRQSVAFWCNPISGHATLYWYQQILGQGPKLLIQFQNNGVVDDSQLPKDRFSAERLKGVDSTLKIQPAKLEDSAVYLCASSFSGDTQYFGPGTRLTVL.

The rearrangement joins TRBV6-5 to TRBJ1-2, with a tentative D call TRBD1 (5 bases). The ends were cut back, 4 bases at V and 4 bases at J, with 10 bases in the middle. The CDR3 is 13 amino acids. Germline CDR1 MNHEY, CDR2 SVGAGI. The CDR3 DNA sequence: TGTGCCAGCAGTTTGGACACCTTCTATGGCTACACCTTC. It is translated as CASSLDTFYGYTF.

This clone came up a few times. The V gene is TRBV20-1, the J gene TRBJ2-5; D is uncertain. Deletions cut 1 base from V and 5 bases from J, with 5 bases between. The CDR3 runs 11 residues. Germline V gene lookup returns CDR1 DFQATT and CDR2 SNEGSKA (reference sequence). CDR3 DNA sequence: TGCAGTGCTAGAGGGGCGGAGACCCAGTACTTC. Translating gives CSARGAETQYF.

This chain connects TRBV4-2 to TRBJ2-7, with TRBD2 identical over 10 bases. The V and J ends lost 2 bases and 2 bases, in that order; junction bases with no gene match: 6. This CDR3 has 16 residues. Germline V gives CDR1 LGHNA, CDR2 YNFKEQ. CDR3 bases: TGTGCCAGCAGCCAATATCTAGCGGGGGAAGCCTACGAGCAGTACTTC. It translates to CASSQYLAGEAYEQYF.

V is TRBV7-6 and J is TRBJ2-2; D uncertain. The length of the CDR3 is 15 residues. V was clipped by 1 base and J by 6 bases, with 12 bases between them. Germline CDR1 reads SGHVS; CDR2 reads FNYEAQ. CDR3 DNA: TGTGCCAGCAGCTTAGTGGGTTCTGAGGCCGGGGAGCTGTTTTTT. Protein product: CASSLVGSEAGELFF. The entire variable domain, with the rest obtained from reference TRBV7-6 and TRBJ2-2, is as follows: GAGVSQSPRYKVTKRGQDVALRCDPISGHVSLYWYRQALGQGPEFLTYFNYEAQQDKSGLPNDRFSAERPEGSISTLTIQRTEQRDSAMYRCASSLVGSEAGELFFGEGSRLTVL.